This entry lists 15 T cell receptor beta chains sequenced from one sample in a study of cytomegalovirus exposure and HLA in healthy donors. The PCR had 60 Vbeta and 13 Jbeta primers. Some clones are missing from TCRdb's copy, which holds only in-frame ones; the method was immunoSEQ multiplex PCR. Of around 130,000 clones listed, about 8.5% were seen once; the top ten hold 5% to 7%. The sample consisted of PBMCs. The receptors shown here come from a man in his forties or fifties in good health and CMV-seronegative.

The chain recombines TRBV10-3 with TRBJ2-2, with 7 nucleotides matching TRBD1. V lost 4 bases to trimming and J lost 1 base; unmatched junction nucleotides: 3. The CDR3 has 15 amino acids. The V gene's germline CDR1 is ENHRY and CDR2 SYGVKD. CDR3 nucleotide sequence: TGTGCCATCAGTGTGGGGACAGAGAACACCGGGGAGCTGTTTTTT. Its protein product is CAISVGTENTGELFF.

V is TRBV29-1 and J is TRBJ1-1; no clear D gene. Trimming cost V 3 bases and J 7 bases, with 9 bases left between them. Germline loops: CDR1 SQVTM, CDR2 ANQGSEA. This CDR3 spans 11 amino acids. CDR3 residues: CSVEKGGEAFF. The CDR3 nucleotides are TGCAGCGTTGAGAAGGGAGGTGAAGCTTTCTTT.

The gene calls are TRBV5-4 and TRBJ1-2; D possibly corresponds to TRBD1 (6 bases). Deletions cut 3 bases from V and 8 bases from J, with 11 bases between. Germline V gene lookup returns CDR1 SGHNT and CDR2 YYREEE (reference sequence). The CDR3 runs to 12 residues. The CDR3 loop reads CASSSGQMGYTF. CDR3 DNA: TGTGCCAGCAGCTCCGGACAGATGGGCTACACCTTC. Full variable domain (remainder filled in from reference TRBV5-4 and TRBJ1-2): ETGVTQSPTHLIKTRGQQVTLRCSSQSGHNTVSWYQQALGQGPQFIFQYYREEENGRGNFPPRFSGLQFPNYSSELNVNALELDDSALYLCASSSGQMGYTFGSGTRLTVV.

In its sample, this clone was seen a few times. The chain joins TRBV20-1 to TRBJ2-7; TRBD2 matches at 7 bases. There are 11 residues in the CDR3. Germline V CDR1 and CDR2: DFQATT, SNEGSKA (reference sequence). The CDR3 sequence: CSPLGGSEQYF. For the CDR3, the DNA is TGCAGCCCCTTGGGGGGGAGCGAGCAGTACTTC.

The chain recombines TRBV29-1 with TRBJ2-7, with D maybe TRBD1 (5 bases). This CDR3 has 11 amino acids. Trimming took off 8 bases at V and 2 bases at J, with 10 bases between the two ends. In germline, CDR1 is SQVTM, CDR2 ANQGSEA. CDR3 protein: CSTTEAYEQYF. DNA for the CDR3: TGCAGCACGACAGAAGCCTACGAGCAGTACTTC.

This clone has only a few counts. The chain employs TRBV11-2 and TRBJ1-2; 8 nucleotides agree with TRBD1. The V segment lost 4 bases and the J segment 4 bases; nucleotides outside the gene matches: 14. The CDR3 is 17 amino acids. From germline, CDR1 is SGHAT and CDR2 FQNNGV. CDR3 amino acids: CASSSPTGARRTYGYTF. The CDR3 DNA is TGTGCCAGCAGCTCCCCGACAGGGGCCCGGCGGACCTATGGCTACACCTTC.

The J gene is TRBJ2-7, the V gene TRBV30; no definite D call. V dropped 0 bases and J dropped 8 bases, with 14 bases sitting between them. CDR3 length equals 13 residues. Germline CDR1 and CDR2: GTSNPN and SVGIG (reference sequence). The CDR3 sequence is CAWSVSPAGQQYF. As DNA, the CDR3 is TGTGCCTGGAGTGTATCCCCGGCAGGCCAGCAGTACTTC.

This clone was counted a few times. The chain carries TRBV29-1 and TRBJ1-2, with no clear D. Trimming shortened V by 6 bases and J by 3 bases, and 14 bases separated the two germline ends. Germline CDR1 is SQVTM and CDR2 is ANQGSEA. This CDR3 has 13 amino acids. CDR3 region: CSVLKPSDYGYTF. The CDR3 region has the DNA TGCAGCGTCCTAAAGCCGTCTGACTATGGCTACACCTTC. The whole variable domain, remainder taken from reference TRBV29-1 and TRBJ1-2, is SAVISQKPSRDICQRGTSLTIQCQVDSQVTMMFWYRQQPGQSLTLIATANQGSEATYESGFVIDKFPISRPNLTFSTLTVSNMSPEDSSIYLCSVLKPSDYGYTFGSGTRLTVV.

This clone turned up a few times. The chain carries TRBV6-5 and TRBJ1-4, with no clear D. The V end was cut by 8 bases, the J end by 5 bases, with 6 bases between. CDR1 is MNHEY, CDR2 SVGAGI, per germline. The CDR3 loop spans 11 amino acids. CDR3 DNA sequence: TGTGCCAGCCGGAGCAATGAAAAACTGTTTTTT. Protein: CASRSNEKLFF.

The rearrangement links TRBV9 to TRBJ2-5; 13 nucleotides agree with TRBD2. CDR1 is SGDLS, CDR2 YYNGEE, per germline. This CDR3 region has 16 residues. V lost 4 bases to trimming and J lost 4 bases; unmatched junction nucleotides: 7. The CDR3 protein is CASSPGTSGVRETQYF. CDR3 nucleotides: TGTGCCAGCAGCCCCGGGACTAGCGGGGTTAGAGAGACCCAGTACTTC.

This clone was detected a few times. Other DNA sequences in this specimen translate into the identical CDR3. The chain employs TRBV9 and TRBJ1-2, with a weak D call TRBD1 (5 bases). The germline V and J ends were trimmed by 1 base and 5 bases, with 12 bases remaining between them. This CDR3 has 14 residues. Germline V gives CDR1 SGDLS, CDR2 YYNGEE. CDR3 DNA sequence: TGTGCCAGCAGCGTAAGAGAGCGGGGGTATGGCTACACCTTC. This sequence encodes CASSVRERGYGYTF.

The genes are TRBV19 and TRBJ2-1; TRBD2 aligns across 8 bases. The germline V gene encodes CDR1 LNHDA and CDR2 SQIVND (reference sequence). The CDR3 totals 16 residues. After removal of 5 bases from V and 6 bases from J, the junction contained 12 bases not matched to a gene. The CDR3 loop reads CASSLPGGDIINEQFF. The CDR3 DNA reads as TGTGCCAGTAGTCTTCCCGGGGGGGATATTATCAATGAGCAGTTCTTC.

V and J are TRBV7-9 and TRBJ1-1; the D gene is possibly TRBD1 (5 bases). Germline-derived CDR1 and CDR2 are SEHNR and FQNEAQ (reference sequence). Trimming shortened V by 5 bases and J by 5 bases, and 9 bases separated the two germline ends. CDR3 length: 12 amino acids. The chain's CDR3 is CASSPRQTEAFF. The DNA of the CDR3 is TGTGCCAGCAGCCCCCGACAGACTGAAGCTTTCTTT.

This clone was counted a few times. The genes are TRBV2 and TRBJ2-5, with 8 bases lining up with TRBD2. Germline-derived CDR1 and CDR2 are SNHLY and FYNNEI. The CDR3 loop spans 12 amino acids. After removal of 9 bases from V and 7 bases from J, the junction contained 7 bases not matched to a gene. In nucleotides, the CDR3 is TGTGCCAGTAGCGGGGTCGAAGGGACCCAGTACTTC. Translated, it gives CASSGVEGTQYF. Drawing the rest from reference TRBV2 and TRBJ2-5, the complete variable domain is EPEVTQTPSHQVTQMGQEVILRCVPISNHLYFYWYRQILGQKVEFLVSFYNNEISEKSEIFDDQFSVERPDGSNFTLKIRSTKLEDSAMYFCASSGVEGTQYFGPGTRLLVL.

With respect to this clone: The same CDR3 arises from other DNA sequences in this sample as well. This chain connects TRBV19 to TRBJ1-3; no reliable D call. CDR3 size: 11 residues. V lost 8 bases, J lost 0 bases, and 2 bases lay in between. Germline CDR1 and CDR2: LNHDA and SQIVND (reference sequence). CDR3 region: CASRSGNTIYF. The CDR3 region has the DNA TGTGCCAGTCGCTCTGGAAACACCATATATTTT.